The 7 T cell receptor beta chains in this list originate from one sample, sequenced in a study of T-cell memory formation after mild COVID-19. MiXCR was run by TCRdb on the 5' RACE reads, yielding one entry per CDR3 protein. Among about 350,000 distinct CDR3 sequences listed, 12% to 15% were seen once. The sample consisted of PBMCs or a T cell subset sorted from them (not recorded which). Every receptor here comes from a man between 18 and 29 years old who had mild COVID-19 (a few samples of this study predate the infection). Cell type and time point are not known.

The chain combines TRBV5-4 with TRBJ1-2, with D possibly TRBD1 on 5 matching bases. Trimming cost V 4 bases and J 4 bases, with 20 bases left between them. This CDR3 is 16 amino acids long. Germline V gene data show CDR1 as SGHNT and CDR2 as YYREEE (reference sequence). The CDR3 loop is CASSPTASGGGYGYTF. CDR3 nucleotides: TGTGCCAGCAGCCCGACCGCGAGTGGGGGGGGCTATGGCTACACCTTC.

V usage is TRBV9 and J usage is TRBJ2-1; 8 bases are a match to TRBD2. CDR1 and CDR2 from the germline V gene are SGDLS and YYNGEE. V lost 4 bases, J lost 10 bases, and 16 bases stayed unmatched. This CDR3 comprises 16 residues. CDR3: CASSKISGAVIREQFF. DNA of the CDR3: TGTGCCAGCAGCAAGATTAGCGGGGCTGTAATTCGGGAGCAGTTCTTC.

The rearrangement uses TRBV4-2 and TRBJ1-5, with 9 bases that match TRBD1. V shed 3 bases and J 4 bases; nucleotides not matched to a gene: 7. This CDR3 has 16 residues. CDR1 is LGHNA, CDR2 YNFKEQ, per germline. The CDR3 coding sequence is TGTGCCAGCAGCCAGCGGACAGGGGATTGGAATCAGCCCCAGCATTTT. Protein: CASSQRTGDWNQPQHF.

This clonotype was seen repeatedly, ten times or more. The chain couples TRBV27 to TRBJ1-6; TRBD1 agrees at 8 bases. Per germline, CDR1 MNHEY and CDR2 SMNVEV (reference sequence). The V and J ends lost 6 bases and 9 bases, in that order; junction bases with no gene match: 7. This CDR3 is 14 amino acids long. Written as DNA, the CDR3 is TGTGCCAGCAGATCAGGGGGCGGGGGTTCACCCCTCCACTTT. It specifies CASRSGGGGSPLHF.

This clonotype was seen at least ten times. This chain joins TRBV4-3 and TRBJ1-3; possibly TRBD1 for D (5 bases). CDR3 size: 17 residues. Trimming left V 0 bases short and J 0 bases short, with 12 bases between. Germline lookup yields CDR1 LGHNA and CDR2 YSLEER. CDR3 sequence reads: CASSQEWERGSGNTIYF. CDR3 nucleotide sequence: TGCGCCAGCAGCCAAGAATGGGAAAGGGGCTCTGGAAACACCATATATTTT.

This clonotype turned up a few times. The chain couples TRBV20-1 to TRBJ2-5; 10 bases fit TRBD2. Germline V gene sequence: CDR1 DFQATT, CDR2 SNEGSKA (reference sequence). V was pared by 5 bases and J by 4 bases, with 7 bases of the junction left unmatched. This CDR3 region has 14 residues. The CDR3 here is CSAFELAGGETQYF. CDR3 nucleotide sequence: TGCAGTGCTTTCGAATTAGCGGGGGGAGAGACCCAGTACTTC.

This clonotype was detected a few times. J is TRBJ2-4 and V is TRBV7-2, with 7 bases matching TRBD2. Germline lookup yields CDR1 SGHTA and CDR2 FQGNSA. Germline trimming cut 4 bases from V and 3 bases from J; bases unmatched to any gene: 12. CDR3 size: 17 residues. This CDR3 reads CASSSLREGIVKNIQYF. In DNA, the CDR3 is TGTGCCAGCAGCTCGTTAAGGGAGGGAATCGTCAAAAACATTCAGTACTTC. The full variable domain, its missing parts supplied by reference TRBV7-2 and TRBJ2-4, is GAGVSQSPSNKVTEKGKDVELRCDPISGHTALYWYRQSLGQGLEFLIYFQGNSAPDKSGLPSDRFSAERTGGSVSTLTIQRTQQEDSAVYLCASSSLREGIVKNIQYFGAGTRLSVL.